The next 20 T cell receptor beta chains were all read from a single sample in a study of OX40 agonist ivuxolimab in advanced cancers. Libraries were prepared through the immunoSEQ multiplex PCR assay. TCRdb retrieved this table from immuneACCESS and kept in-frame rearrangements only. Not all clones are present; in checked studies, unresolved V genes account for under half, and no reason is known for the remainder. The sample table holds 57,000 or so clones, of which 75% to 90% were seen once. The biggest ten clones account for 15% to 20% of the sample. This specimen consisted of CD4+ or CD8+ T cells sorted from blood, obtained in a trial of the OX40 agonist ivuxolimab. These receptors were taken from an adult with an advanced solid tumor such as melanoma, head and neck, liver or kidney cancer.

The rearrangement joins TRBV2 to TRBJ2-7; 7 bases are shared with TRBD2. The CDR3 extends over 14 amino acids. The ends lost 4 bases at V and 5 bases at J; junction bases unmatched: 8. CDR1 and CDR2 (germline): SNHLY, FYNNEI. CDR3: CASSGGGDPHEQYF. In DNA form, the CDR3 reads TGTGCCAGCAGTGGGGGGGGAGACCCACACGAGCAGTACTTC.

CDR3 DNA: TGTGCCAGCACCAACCTCCCGGGTGATGAGCAGTTCTTC. Its translation: CASTNLPGDEQFF. This chain uses TRBV6-6 with TRBJ2-1; no definite D call. The V gene's germline CDR1 is MNHNY and CDR2 SVGAGI (reference sequence). Trimming removed 7 bases at V and 8 bases at J, with 15 bases between. CDR3 size: 13 residues.

The chain links TRBV11-2 to TRBJ2-7, with 8 bases fitting TRBD2. Germline V gene lookup returns CDR1 SGHAT and CDR2 FQNNGV. The V segment lost 1 base and the J segment 4 bases; nucleotides outside the gene matches: 12. The CDR3 extends over 17 amino acids. CDR3 coding DNA: TGTGCCAGCAGCTTAGCCGGGGGGGTGGATGTACCATACGAGCAGTACTTC. It is translated as CASSLAGGVDVPYEQYF.

The chain joins TRBV4-3 to TRBJ2-7, with TRBD1 identical over 12 bases. This CDR3 comprises 17 residues. Germline assignment: CDR1 LGHNA and CDR2 YSLEER. V was pared by 2 bases and J by 4 bases, with 9 bases of the junction left unmatched. CDR3 amino acids: CASSQHTGTGGDYEQYF. The CDR3 coding sequence is TGCGCCAGCAGCCAACATACCGGGACAGGGGGCGATTACGAGCAGTACTTC.

CDR3 amino acids: CASSSSGGELFF. The DNA for the CDR3 is TGTGCCAGCAGTAGTAGCGGTGGGGAGCTGTTTTTT. V is TRBV9 and J is TRBJ2-2; D perhaps matches TRBD2 (6 bases). V lost 5 bases and J lost 8, with 10 bases in between. Germline CDR1 is SGDLS and CDR2 is YYNGEE. The CDR3 contains 12 residues. The whole variable domain, filled in from reference TRBV9 and TRBJ2-2, reads DSGVTQTPKHLITATGQRVTLRCSPRSGDLSVYWYQQSLDQGLQFLIQYYNGEERAKGNILERFSAQQFPDLHSELNLSSLELGDSALYFCASSSSGGELFFGEGSRLTVL.

V and J are TRBV7-9 and TRBJ2-2, with unresolved D. The CDR3 loop spans 12 amino acids. Germline V gene data show CDR1 as SEHNR and CDR2 as FQNEAQ (reference sequence). V lost 5 bases and J lost 6, with 7 bases in between. CDR3 nucleotides: TGTGCCAGCAGCCCCGATCCCGGGGAGCTGTTTTTT. It yields the protein CASSPDPGELFF. The full variable domain, with the rest looked up from reference TRBV7-9 and TRBJ2-2, is DTGVSQNPRHKITKRGQNVTFRCDPISEHNRLYWYRQTLGQGPEFLTYFQNEAQLEKSRLLSDRFSAERPKGSFSTLEIQRTEQGDSAMYLCASSPDPGELFFGEGSRLTVL.

The chain employs TRBV30 and TRBJ2-3; 7 bases line up with TRBD1. The CDR3 extends over 12 amino acids. Trimming cost V 4 bases and J 4 bases; bases outside gene matches: 2. Germline loops: CDR1 GTSNPN, CDR2 SVGIG (reference sequence). The CDR3 DNA follows: TGTGCCTGGACAGGGGGAGCAGATACGCAGTATTTT. This encodes CAWTGGADTQYF.

A remark on this clone: The sample has other DNA sequences that encode this CDR3 too. V is TRBV27 and J is TRBJ2-1, with D uncertain. Germline loops: CDR1 MNHEY, CDR2 SMNVEV (reference sequence). Trimming removed 2 bases from V and 0 bases from J, with 5 bases in between. CDR3 length: 14 residues. The CDR3: CASSLAASYNEQFF. The CDR3 bases are TGTGCCAGCAGTTTAGCGGCCTCCTACAATGAGCAGTTCTTC.

The rearrangement uses TRBV9 and TRBJ2-7, with D possibly being TRBD1 (5 bases). CDR3 length: 13 residues. Trimming left V 3 bases short and J 7 bases short, with 14 bases between. Germline CDR1 SGDLS, CDR2 YYNGEE. The CDR3 is CASSAGRESEQYF. The DNA for the CDR3 is TGTGCCAGCAGCGCCGGCAGGGAATCAGAGCAGTACTTC.

The chain combines TRBV27 with TRBJ2-7, with TRBD1 matching over 9 bases. This CDR3 has 15 residues. Germline CDR1 reads MNHEY; CDR2 reads SMNVEV (reference sequence). Trimming took 5 bases from V and 5 from J; bases not matched to a gene: 10. The CDR3 coding sequence is TGTGCCAGCAGTCTCGCGGGACAGGGAGTCAACGAGCAGTACTTC. Translation gives CASSLAGQGVNEQYF.

The chain combines TRBV7-9 with TRBJ2-1, with TRBD2 identical over 11 bases. This CDR3 spans 16 amino acids. Germline trimming cut 5 bases from V and 7 bases from J; bases unmatched to any gene: 10. Germline CDR1 and CDR2: SEHNR and FQNEAQ (reference sequence). CDR3 region: CASSPPTSGNANEQFF. CDR3 bases: TGTGCCAGCAGCCCACCGACTAGCGGGAATGCGAATGAGCAGTTCTTC.

The chain joins TRBV6-6 to TRBJ2-7, with TRBD2 matching over 7 bases. CDR1 is MNHNY, CDR2 SVGAGI, per germline (reference sequence). The CDR3 totals 13 residues. Trimming cost V 11 bases and J 2 bases; bases outside gene matches: 9. CDR3 loop: CACGREIAYEQYF. CDR3 nucleotides: TGTGCCTGCGGGCGGGAGATAGCCTACGAGCAGTACTTC.

The chain links TRBV7-9 to TRBJ2-1; tentative D call: TRBD1 (6 bases). The CDR3 is made up of 18 amino acids. Trimming cost V 5 bases and J 0 bases, with 20 bases left between them. Germline CDR1 is SEHNR and CDR2 is FQNEAQ (reference sequence). The CDR3 coding sequence is TGTGCCAGCAGCCTGAGGTCAGGGGAGCGCCACTCCTACAATGAGCAGTTCTTC. It is translated as CASSLRSGERHSYNEQFF.

This clone has just a few counts. The chain carries TRBV5-1 and TRBJ1-2; no firm D call. The germline CDR1 and CDR2 sequences are SGHRS and YFSETQ. With 0 bases removed from V and 4 bases from J, the gap between germline ends came to 7 bases. The CDR3 spans 13 residues. CDR3 loop: CASSLGPTYGYTF. The CDR3 coding sequence is TGCGCCAGCAGCTTGGGACCGACCTATGGCTACACCTTC.

V usage is TRBV4-3 and J usage is TRBJ1-4, with D tentatively TRBD1 (5 bases). From germline, CDR1 is LGHNA and CDR2 YSLEER. The CDR3 runs to 16 residues. V was clipped by 0 bases and J by 8 bases, with 16 bases between them. The CDR3 nucleotides are TGCGCCAGCAGCCAAGATTTGCCCTCCCCAGGGGAAAAACTGTTTTTT. Amino acid sequence: CASSQDLPSPGEKLFF.

The rearrangement links TRBV27 to TRBJ1-6; TRBD1 aligns across 8 bases. The length of the CDR3 is 14 residues. Germline CDR1 reads MNHEY; CDR2 reads SMNVEV (reference sequence). The junction had 8 bases not matched to a gene; V was cut back by 6 bases and J by 10 bases. CDR3 DNA: TGTGCCAGCAGGCCCGGACAGGGAGACTCACCCCTCCACTTT. It codes for CASRPGQGDSPLHF.

The chain joins TRBV7-9 to TRBJ1-2, with a possible D match to TRBD1 (6 bases). The germline V gene encodes CDR1 SEHNR and CDR2 FQNEAQ (reference sequence). This CDR3 contains 19 residues. The germline V and J ends were trimmed by 4 bases and 2 bases, with 26 bases remaining between them. CDR3 sequence reads: CASSSLGTTSPRGNYGYTF. The DNA for the CDR3 is TGTGCCAGCAGCTCACTTGGGACCACCTCCCCCAGGGGAAACTATGGCTACACCTTC.

V is TRBV14 and J is TRBJ2-5; TRBD1 matches 7 bases. The CDR3 extends over 16 amino acids. Per germline, CDR1 SGHDN and CDR2 FVKESK. V trimming: 3 bases; J trimming: 5 bases; junction bases outside the gene matches: 12. The CDR3 protein is CASSQTTGSPYETQYF. The CDR3 nucleotides are TGTGCCAGCAGCCAGACGACAGGGTCCCCTTACGAGACCCAGTACTTC.

The gene calls are TRBV27 and TRBJ2-7, with 7 nucleotides matching TRBD2. Germline CDR1 and CDR2: MNHEY and SMNVEV (reference sequence). The CDR3 has 16 residues. With V trimmed by 7 bases and J by 3 bases, 15 bases remained unmatched. CDR3 region: CASKGGSTSLYYEQYF. For the CDR3, the DNA is TGTGCCAGCAAGGGCGGGAGCACATCCCTCTACTACGAGCAGTACTTC.

The gene calls are TRBV7-9 and TRBJ2-7, with a tentative D call TRBD1 (6 bases). V was cut by 5 bases and J by 5 bases, with 13 bases left in between. The germline gives CDR1 SEHNR, CDR2 FQNEAQ (reference sequence). The length of the CDR3 is 13 residues. The CDR3 DNA is TGTGCCAGCAGCCCTCGGGACAAGCACGAGCAGTACTTC. Its protein product is CASSPRDKHEQYF.